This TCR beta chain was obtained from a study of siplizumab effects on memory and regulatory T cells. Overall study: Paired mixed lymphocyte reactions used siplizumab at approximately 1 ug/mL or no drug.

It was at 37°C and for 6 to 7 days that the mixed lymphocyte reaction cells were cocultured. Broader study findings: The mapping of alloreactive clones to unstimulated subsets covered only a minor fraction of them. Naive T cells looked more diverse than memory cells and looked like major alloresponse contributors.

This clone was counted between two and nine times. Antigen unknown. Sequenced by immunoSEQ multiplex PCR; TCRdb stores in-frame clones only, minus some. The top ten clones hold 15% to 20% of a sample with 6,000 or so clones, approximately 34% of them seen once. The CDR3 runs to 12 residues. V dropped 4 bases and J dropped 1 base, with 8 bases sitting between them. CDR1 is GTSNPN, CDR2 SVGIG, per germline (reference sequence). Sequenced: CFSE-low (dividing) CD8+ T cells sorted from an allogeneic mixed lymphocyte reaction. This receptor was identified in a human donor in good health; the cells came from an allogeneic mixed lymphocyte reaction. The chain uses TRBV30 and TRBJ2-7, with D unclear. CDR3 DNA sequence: TGTGCCTGGAATGCAGCTTCCTACGAGCAGTACTTC. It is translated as CAWNAASYEQYF.